This TCR beta chain was recorded in a study of T cell responses to AZD1222 COVID-19 vaccine. Germline CDR1 SGHAT, CDR2 FQNNGV. V was trimmed by 4 bases and J by 4 bases, leaving 16 bases between them. CDR3 length: 15 amino acids. Study outcomes and limitations: Dominant at 160-218 and 743-854, vaccine-associated CD4 TCRs also spanned spike. Following two doses of AZD1222, Spike-specific TCR breadth and depth rose. It should be noted that donors were predominantly white British and more often female, and clonal diversity was possibly underestimated.

The protocol was immunoSEQ multiplex PCR, while the TCRdb copy is restricted to in-frame clones and leaves out a portion. The sample consists of 75,000 to 100,000 clones, 80% to 90% of them appearing once. Points on this clone: The antigen is unknown.

Sample: peripheral blood, taken on day 0 of AZD1222 vaccination. The chain has TRBV11-2 and TRBJ1-1; D call uncertain. The sequence derives from an adult in good health. Here the CDR3 reads CASSSALTGFTEAFF. The CDR3 DNA reads as TGTGCCAGCAGCTCCGCTTTAACTGGGTTCACTGAAGCTTTCTTT.